This entry concerns a single T cell receptor (beta chain). What it binds is unknown. Assay: immunoSEQ multiplex PCR; the TCRdb copy retains only in-frame clones and omits some. Of about 140,000 clones in the sample, about nine tenths were seen once. The data belong to a study of T cell responses to AZD1222 COVID-19 vaccine. Study-level results: There were mostly white British donors and more females than males, and clonal diversity was possibly underestimated.

V dropped 7 bases and J dropped 2; count of bases not matched to a gene: 8. The CDR3 contains 15 residues. In germline, CDR1 is MGHDK, CDR2 SYGVNS. The material was peripheral blood, obtained on day 0 of AZD1222 vaccination. The rearrangement links TRBV25-1 to TRBJ2-1, with 7 bases matching TRBD2. The clonotype comes from an adult in good health. As DNA, the CDR3 is TGTGCCAGCAAGGAGGTCAGCGGGACCTACAATGAGCAGTTCTTC. Amino acids: CASKEVSGTYNEQFF.